This T cell receptor beta chain was identified in a study of blood T cell repertoires in COVID-19. This clone was detected ten times or more. As originally analysed: Estimates of nucleated cell counts were drawn from the amplification of reference gene primers. Sequencing used immunoSEQ multiplex PCR; TCRdb keeps in-frame clones, though not all of them. That table is the source of V, J and clone size, and D and trimming were worked out from the DNA. Among tens of thousands of clones, 82% were seen once, and the ten largest hold around 3.9%. The CDR3 sequence is 11 residues long. The germline V gene encodes CDR1 SQVTM and CDR2 ANQGSEA. Trimming stripped 4 bases from V and 4 bases from J, with 7 bases between.

This chain uses TRBV29-1 with TRBJ1-2, with D unresolved. The sequence came from a woman aged 60-75 years with acute or convalescent COVID-19. Sequencing used peripheral blood. CDR3 loop: CSVVASYGYTF. The CDR3 DNA follows: TGCAGCGTTGTGGCTAGCTATGGCTACACCTTC.